The 28 T cell receptor beta chains listed next were all sequenced from one sample in a study of response to subunit inactivated influenza vaccine. TCRdb reprocessed the RT-PCR reads via MiXCR and lists one record per CDR3 protein. This sample carries a few hundred thousand distinct CDR3 sequences, more than 9% of them seen once, and the ten largest clones take 7.5% to 10%. The sequencing here drew on non-naive T cells sorted from PBMCs, taken 14 to 15 days before vaccination. These receptors were taken from a man over 45 who received an inactivated influenza vaccine.

The chain combines TRBV3-1 with TRBJ2-3, with TRBD2 matching 7 bases. Looked up from germline, CDR1 is LGHDT and CDR2 is YNNKEL (reference sequence). The CDR3 contains 16 residues. The junction had 11 bases not matched to a gene; V was cut back by 4 bases and J by 4 bases. CDR3: CASSPWCSGFADTQYF. The CDR3 nucleotides read TGTGCCAGCAGCCCCTGGTGTAGCGGGTTCGCAGATACGCAGTATTTT.

This clonotype was counted between two and nine times. V and J are TRBV12-3 or TRBV12-4 and TRBJ2-1; D might be TRBD1 or TRBD2, each matching 5 bases. There are 13 residues in the CDR3. Trimming stripped 6 bases from V and 10 bases from J, with 16 bases between. The CDR3 nucleotides read TGTGCCAGCAGCGGCAGGGAAGGAGGAGAGCAGTTCTTC. Its protein product is CASSGREGGEQFF.

This clonotype was seen repeatedly, ten times or more. The CDR3 is CSAPASGRSSYEQYF. As DNA, the CDR3 is TGCAGTGCCCCCGCTAGCGGGAGGTCCTCCTACGAGCAGTACTTC. The chain employs TRBV20-1 and TRBJ2-7; 11 bases are shared with TRBD2. Germline V gene lookup returns CDR1 DFQATT and CDR2 SNEGSKA (reference sequence). This CDR3 has 15 residues. V shed 6 bases and J 0 bases; nucleotides not matched to a gene: 7.

The rearrangement links TRBV2 to TRBJ2-1; TRBD2 is a possible D gene (5 bases). The V end lost 1 base, the J end lost 6 bases, and 10 bases lay between the germline ends. The CDR3 loop spans 14 amino acids. CDR1 is SNHLY, CDR2 FYNNEI, per germline. The CDR3 sequence is CASSEGRVSNEQFF. The CDR3 bases are TGTGCCAGCAGTGAAGGGCGGGTATCCAATGAGCAGTTCTTC. The whole variable domain, remainder taken from reference TRBV2 and TRBJ2-1, is EPEVTQTPSHQVTQMGQEVILRCVPISNHLYFYWYRQILGQKVEFLVSFYNNEISEKSEIFDDQFSVERPDGSNFTLKIRSTKLEDSAMYFCASSEGRVSNEQFFGPGTRLTVL.

In this sample, this clonotype turned up a few times. This sequence joins TRBV10-3 and TRBJ2-2, with a possible D match to TRBD2 (5 bases). Looked up from germline, CDR1 is ENHRY and CDR2 is SYGVKD. The CDR3 extends over 14 amino acids. The germline V and J ends were trimmed by 5 bases and 4 bases, with 11 bases remaining between them. The CDR3, as DNA: TGTGCCATCAGTAGACGTGAGGGCACCGGGGAGCTGTTTTTT. Protein product: CAISRREGTGELFF.

A few counts support this clonotype. The genes are TRBV18 and TRBJ2-1, with D possibly being TRBD2 (6 bases). V was pared by 0 bases and J by 8 bases, with 11 bases between. In germline, CDR1 is KGHSH, CDR2 LQKENI. The CDR3 extends over 14 amino acids. This CDR3 is CASSPPGTSYEQFF. The CDR3 DNA is TGTGCCAGCTCACCACCGGGAACTAGCTATGAGCAGTTCTTC.

The sample holds a few counts of this clonotype. The CDR3 protein is CASSQSGAEQFF. The CDR3 nucleotides are TGCGCCAGCAGCCAAAGCGGGGCTGAGCAGTTCTTC. J is TRBJ2-1 and V is TRBV5-1, with TRBD2 matching over 7 bases. V was clipped by 4 bases and J by 9 bases; unmatched bases: 4. Germline assignment: CDR1 SGHRS and CDR2 YFSETQ. This CDR3 region has 12 residues.

The V call is TRBV11-3, the J call TRBJ2-3; 10 bases fit TRBD1. In germline, CDR1 is SGHNT, CDR2 YENEEA. CDR3 length equals 15 residues. The J segment lost 3 bases and the V segment lost 5 bases, leaving 5 bases of the junction unmatched. The CDR3 protein is CASSPWGQGTDTQYF. In nucleotides, the CDR3 is TGTGCCAGCAGCCCCTGGGGACAGGGGACAGATACGCAGTATTTT.

The chain employs TRBV5-1 and TRBJ2-2, with a possible D match to TRBD1 (6 bases). Germline V gives CDR1 SGHRS, CDR2 YFSETQ. V lost 4 bases to trimming and J lost 0 bases, with 16 bases between them. The CDR3 is 17 residues long. The CDR3 region is CASSIRPQGTNTGELFF. The CDR3 DNA is TGCGCCAGCAGCATACGCCCGCAGGGGACGAACACCGGGGAGCTGTTTTTT. The whole variable domain, filled in from reference TRBV5-1 and TRBJ2-2, reads KAGVTQTPRYLIKTRGQQVTLSCSPISGHRSVSWYQQTPGQGLQFLFEYFSETQRNKGNFPGRFSGRQFSNSRSEMNVSTLELGDSALYLCASSIRPQGTNTGELFFGEGSRLTVL.

In this sample, this clonotype turned up many times. The chain has TRBV4-3 and TRBJ2-1, with a weak D call TRBD2 (5 bases). The CDR3 is made up of 16 amino acids. V was shortened by 0 bases and J by 4 bases, with 13 bases between the two germline ends. The V gene's germline CDR1 is LGHNA and CDR2 YSLEER. The CDR3 DNA reads as TGCGCCAGCAGCCAAGATAGGAGGACTGGTTACAATGAGCAGTTCTTC. Amino acid sequence: CASSQDRRTGYNEQFF.

This clonotype was detected many times. This rearrangement joins TRBV11-2 to TRBJ2-3; 10 bases match TRBD2. J gave up 2 bases and V 5 bases, and 19 bases lay outside the gene matches. CDR1 SGHAT and CDR2 FQNNGV come from the germline V gene. CDR3 length: 20 amino acids. The CDR3 coding sequence is TGTGCCAGCAGCCCACACAGATCTTCGACTAGCGGGCAAGACACAGATACGCAGTATTTT. It specifies CASSPHRSSTSGQDTDTQYF. The variable domain in full, with the rest retrieved from reference TRBV11-2 and TRBJ2-3, is EAGVAQSPRYKIIEKRQSVAFWCNPISGHATLYWYQQILGQGPKLLIQFQNNGVVDDSQLPKDRFSAERLKGVDSTLKIQPAKLEDSAVYLCASSPHRSSTSGQDTDTQYFGPGTRLTVL.

The chain has TRBV5-5 and TRBJ2-7; 10 positions agree with TRBD2. The germline CDR1 and CDR2 sequences are SGHKS and YYEKEE (reference sequence). J gave up 2 bases and V 9 bases, and 8 bases lay outside the gene matches. This CDR3 contains 14 residues. The chain's CDR3 is CATQRTSGTYEQYF. The CDR3 DNA reads TGTGCCACCCAGAGGACTAGCGGTACCTACGAGCAGTACTTC.

This clonotype was recorded only once. The CDR3 DNA sequence: TGTGCCAGCAGCTTAGCACCACCCGGGACTAGCGGGGGGGCCAGCTCCTACGAGCAGTACTTC. Protein product: CASSLAPPGTSGGASSYEQYF. The rearrangement links TRBV7-2 to TRBJ2-7, with 16 positions matching TRBD2. The CDR3 is made up of 21 amino acids. CDR1 and CDR2 from the germline V gene are SGHTA and FQGNSA. Trimming took 0 bases from V and 0 from J; bases not matched to a gene: 11.

This clonotype was recorded many times. The gene calls are TRBV7-7 and TRBJ2-7; D gene uncertain. Trimming cost V 2 bases and J 7 bases, with 12 bases left between them. Germline V gene data show CDR1 as SSHAT and CDR2 as FNYEAQ (reference sequence). The CDR3 sequence is 13 residues long. In nucleotides, the CDR3 is TGTGCCAGCAGCTTAACTGGTGCCGGAGAGCAGTACTTC. Translating it yields CASSLTGAGEQYF. Combining the CDR3 with reference TRBV7-7 and TRBJ2-7 gives the whole variable domain GAGVSQSPRYKVTKRGQDVTLRCDPISSHATLYWYQQALGQGPEFLTYFNYEAQPDKSGLPSDRFSAERPEGSISTLTIQRTEQRDSAMYRCASSLTGAGEQYFGPGTRLTVT.

This clonotype came up many times. This sequence joins TRBV5-6 and TRBJ2-3, with TRBD2 identical over 11 bases. Germline loops: CDR1 SGHDT, CDR2 YYEEEE. This CDR3 spans 15 amino acids. Trimming removed 0 bases from V and 4 bases from J; junction bases left unmatched: 1. CDR3 amino acids: CASSLVLAGADTQYF. In DNA, the CDR3 is TGTGCCAGCAGCTTGGTACTAGCGGGAGCAGATACGCAGTATTTT.

The chain employs TRBV27 and TRBJ2-1, with D unclear. The CDR3 has 14 residues. Trimming cost V 6 bases and J 0 bases, with 9 bases left between them. Germline lookup yields CDR1 MNHEY and CDR2 SMNVEV (reference sequence). The CDR3, as DNA: TGTGCCAGCAGGGGGTACCGCTCCTACAATGAGCAGTTCTTC. Translated, it gives CASRGYRSYNEQFF.

The chain employs TRBV5-1 and TRBJ2-5; either TRBD1 or TRBD2 may fit D (5 bases each). Germline values: CDR1 SGHRS, CDR2 YFSETQ. Trimming removed 0 bases at V and 5 bases at J, with 11 bases between. CDR3 length: 14 amino acids. In DNA, the CDR3 is TGCGCCAGCAGCTTGGACGGGACCTCGGAGACCCAGTACTTC. Translation: CASSLDGTSETQYF.

This clonotype turned up a few times. CDR3 nucleotides: TGTGCCAGCAGTCCCACCGGGACTAGCTACCACAATGAGCAGTTCTTC. Translated, it gives CASSPTGTSYHNEQFF. The V gene is TRBV12-3 or TRBV12-4, the J gene TRBJ2-1; 9 bases fit TRBD2. This CDR3 region has 16 residues. The V segment lost 5 bases and the J segment 5 bases; nucleotides outside the gene matches: 10.

This clonotype has ten or more counts. The chain employs TRBV7-9 and TRBJ1-1; D gene uncertain. The CDR3 has 14 amino acids. Looked up from germline, CDR1 is SEHNR and CDR2 is FQNEAQ (reference sequence). V gave up 5 bases and J gave up 4 bases, with 14 bases separating them. In DNA, the CDR3 is TGTGCCAGCAGCCGTGCTGGTGGAACCACTGAAGCTTTCTTT. Amino acid sequence: CASSRAGGTTEAFF.

CDR3 DNA: TGTGCCAGCAGTTCCCCTCGTTACGGGACGGGGCATTACGAGCAGTACTTC. Encoded protein: CASSSPRYGTGHYEQYF. The V and J genes are TRBV6-5 and TRBJ2-7; perhaps D is TRBD1 or TRBD2 (5 bases each). The CDR3 is 17 residues long. V lost 4 bases and J 4 bases, leaving 23 bases between the germline ends. The germline V gene has CDR1 MNHEY and CDR2 SVGAGI.

Only a few counts were recorded for this clonotype. The V call is TRBV28, the J call TRBJ1-1, with 9 bases that match TRBD1. Trimming removed 6 bases from V and 5 bases from J; junction bases left unmatched: 7. The CDR3 is 14 amino acids. Germline CDR1 MDHEN, CDR2 SYDVKM. The CDR3 bases are TGTGCCAGCAGCCCGCCGGGACAGGGTACTGAAGCTTTCTTT. It specifies CASSPPGQGTEAFF.

The table lists this clonotype with many counts. J is TRBJ1-2 and V is TRBV7-2, with 11 bases aligning to TRBD1. Trimming removed 1 base from V and 7 bases from J; junction bases left unmatched: 5. This CDR3 region has 15 residues. The germline V gene encodes CDR1 SGHTA and CDR2 FQGNSA. CDR3 loop: CASSLGTGGAGGYTF. The CDR3 DNA is TGTGCCAGCAGCTTAGGGACAGGGGGCGCCGGTGGCTACACCTTC.

This clonotype has only a few counts. The genes are TRBV19 and TRBJ1-5; a weak D match, TRBD1 (6 bases). Trimming took off 11 bases at V and 7 bases at J, with 18 bases between the two ends. The CDR3 runs to 13 residues. Germline V lookup: CDR1 LNHDA, CDR2 SQIVND (reference sequence). The CDR3 loop reads CASGGGRAQPQHF. In DNA, the CDR3 is TGTGCCTCCGGGGGGGGCAGGGCACAGCCCCAGCATTTT.

The table lists this clonotype with a few counts. The chain recombines TRBV9 with TRBJ2-5; 9 nucleotides agree with TRBD2. Germline V gives CDR1 SGDLS, CDR2 YYNGEE. Trimming removed 4 bases from V and 2 bases from J; junction bases left unmatched: 12. This CDR3 comprises 17 residues. The CDR3 DNA reads TGTGCCAGCAGCCCCGGGGTAGCGGGAGCCAAGCAAGAGACCCAGTACTTC. Translation: CASSPGVAGAKQETQYF.

This clonotype has just a few counts. The chain has TRBV6-4 and TRBJ2-3; 9 positions agree with TRBD1. Germline CDR1 and CDR2: MRHNA and SNTAGT. The CDR3 contains 20 residues. The trim removed 6 bases at V and 2 bases at J, leaving 21 bases unmatched. The CDR3 bases are TGTGCCAGCAGCAACCCCCGGGACAGGGTATGGGGGGGAAACACAGATACGCAGTATTTT. It specifies CASSNPRDRVWGGNTDTQYF.

This chain connects TRBV5-5 to TRBJ2-3; TRBD2 is a possible D gene (5 bases). Germline V CDR1 and CDR2: SGHKS, YYEKEE (reference sequence). V shed 2 bases and J shed 4 bases, with 11 bases lying between them. The CDR3 is 14 residues long. The CDR3 DNA is TGTGCCAGCAGCTTAGTAGGGAGTTCAGATACGCAGTATTTT. Translating it yields CASSLVGSSDTQYF.

The table lists this clonotype with many counts. The chain couples TRBV18 to TRBJ1-2; TRBD1 agrees at 9 bases. Per germline, CDR1 KGHSH and CDR2 LQKENI. The CDR3 covers 16 residues. The V and J ends lost 0 bases and 7 bases, in that order; junction bases with no gene match: 9. In DNA form, the CDR3 reads TGTGCCAGCTCACCACCCTCACAGGGGGCGACGGGTGGCTACACCTTC. Translation gives CASSPPSQGATGGYTF.

There are a few counts of this clonotype. The chain has TRBV2 and TRBJ2-1; D is unclear. Germline CDR1 reads SNHLY; CDR2 reads FYNNEI. Trimming took 2 bases from V and 7 from J, leaving 6 bases between them. This CDR3 region has 12 residues. The DNA for the CDR3 is TGTGCCAGCAGTGAACGGGTTAATGAGCAGTTCTTC. Its translation is CASSERVNEQFF.